A selection of T cell receptor beta chains follows, all from one sample in a study of cytomegalovirus exposure and HLA in healthy donors. Repertoires were generated with immunoSEQ multiplex PCR, while TCRdb's copy carries only in-frame clones and drops some. The sample includes 150,000 to 200,000 clones. Sequenced: PBMCs. Receptors were obtained from a woman aged 18 to 35 in good health and CMV-seropositive. CDR3s include the opening cysteine and the closing phenylalanine or tryptophan. A D gene is named only where the DNA matches it firmly.

D	J	V	CDR3	DNA
TRBD2	TRBJ2-1	TRBV5-1	CASTWVAGGYNEQFF	TGCGCCAGCACCTGGGTGGCGGGAGGATACAATGAGCAGTTCTTC
NA	TRBJ1-1	TRBV10-3	CAIRDQGIEAFF	TGTGCCATCAGAGACCAGGGGATTGAAGCTTTCTTT
NA	TRBJ2-5	TRBV7-7	CASSQHKGKETQYF	TGTGCCAGCAGCCAGCATAAGGGGAAGGAGACCCAGTACTTC
NA	TRBJ1-2	TRBV5-6	CASSLYRQGNYGYAF	TGTGCCAGCAGCTTGTATCGCCAGGGCAACTATGGCTACGCCTTC
NA	TRBJ1-2	TRBV10-1	CASSDSSNSYTF	TGCGCCAGCAGTGATTCGTCAAACAGCTACACCTTC
TRBD1	TRBJ2-7	TRBV4-3	CASSQAAGGTYEQYF	TGCGCCAGCAGCCAAGCGGCAGGGGGCACCTACGAGCAGTACTTC
TRBD1	TRBJ2-7	TRBV29-1	CSVRQGLGEQYF	TGCAGCGTCCGACAGGGATTGGGCGAGCAGTACTTC
TRBD1	TRBJ1-6	TRBV7-2	CASSSGQGNSPLHF	TGTGCCAGCAGCTCGGGACAGGGGAATTCACCCCTCCACTTT
NA	TRBJ1-1	TRBV20-1	CSARNGLEAFF	TGCAGTGCTAGAAACGGTTTAGAAGCTTTCTTT
TRBD1	TRBJ2-2	TRBV7-3	CASSFGDRGSGELFF	TGTGCCAGCAGCTTTGGGGACAGGGGGTCTGGGGAGCTGTTTTTT
NA	TRBJ2-2	TRBV2	CASSEALGGGHTGELFF	TGTGCCAGCAGTGAAGCGTTGGGGGGAGGTCACACCGGGGAGCTGTTTTTT
NA	TRBJ2-1	TRBV1	CTSSPVAGPYNEQFF	TGCACCAGCAGCCCGGTGGCGGGACCCTACAATGAGCAGTTCTTC
NA	TRBJ2-3	TRBV27	CASSLSWGADTQYF	TGTGCCAGCAGTTTATCTTGGGGGGCAGATACGCAGTATTTT
TRBD1	TRBJ2-7	TRBV7-9	CASSPIGTALPEQYF	TGTGCCAGCAGTCCTATCGGGACAGCCCTCCCCGAGCAGTACTTC
TRBD2	TRBJ2-1	TRBV27	CASSLRLAGVGYNEQFF	TGTGCCAGCAGTCTACGACTAGCGGGAGTTGGCTACAATGAGCAGTTCTTC
TRBD2	TRBJ2-3	TRBV5-1	CASSSGLAGGPETDTQYF	TGCGCCAGCAGCTCTGGACTAGCGGGAGGGCCTGAGACAGATACGCAGTATTTT
TRBD1	TRBJ1-2	TRBV6-5	CASSISDRGSGYTF	TGTGCCAGCAGTATTTCAGACAGGGGGAGCGGCTACACCTTC